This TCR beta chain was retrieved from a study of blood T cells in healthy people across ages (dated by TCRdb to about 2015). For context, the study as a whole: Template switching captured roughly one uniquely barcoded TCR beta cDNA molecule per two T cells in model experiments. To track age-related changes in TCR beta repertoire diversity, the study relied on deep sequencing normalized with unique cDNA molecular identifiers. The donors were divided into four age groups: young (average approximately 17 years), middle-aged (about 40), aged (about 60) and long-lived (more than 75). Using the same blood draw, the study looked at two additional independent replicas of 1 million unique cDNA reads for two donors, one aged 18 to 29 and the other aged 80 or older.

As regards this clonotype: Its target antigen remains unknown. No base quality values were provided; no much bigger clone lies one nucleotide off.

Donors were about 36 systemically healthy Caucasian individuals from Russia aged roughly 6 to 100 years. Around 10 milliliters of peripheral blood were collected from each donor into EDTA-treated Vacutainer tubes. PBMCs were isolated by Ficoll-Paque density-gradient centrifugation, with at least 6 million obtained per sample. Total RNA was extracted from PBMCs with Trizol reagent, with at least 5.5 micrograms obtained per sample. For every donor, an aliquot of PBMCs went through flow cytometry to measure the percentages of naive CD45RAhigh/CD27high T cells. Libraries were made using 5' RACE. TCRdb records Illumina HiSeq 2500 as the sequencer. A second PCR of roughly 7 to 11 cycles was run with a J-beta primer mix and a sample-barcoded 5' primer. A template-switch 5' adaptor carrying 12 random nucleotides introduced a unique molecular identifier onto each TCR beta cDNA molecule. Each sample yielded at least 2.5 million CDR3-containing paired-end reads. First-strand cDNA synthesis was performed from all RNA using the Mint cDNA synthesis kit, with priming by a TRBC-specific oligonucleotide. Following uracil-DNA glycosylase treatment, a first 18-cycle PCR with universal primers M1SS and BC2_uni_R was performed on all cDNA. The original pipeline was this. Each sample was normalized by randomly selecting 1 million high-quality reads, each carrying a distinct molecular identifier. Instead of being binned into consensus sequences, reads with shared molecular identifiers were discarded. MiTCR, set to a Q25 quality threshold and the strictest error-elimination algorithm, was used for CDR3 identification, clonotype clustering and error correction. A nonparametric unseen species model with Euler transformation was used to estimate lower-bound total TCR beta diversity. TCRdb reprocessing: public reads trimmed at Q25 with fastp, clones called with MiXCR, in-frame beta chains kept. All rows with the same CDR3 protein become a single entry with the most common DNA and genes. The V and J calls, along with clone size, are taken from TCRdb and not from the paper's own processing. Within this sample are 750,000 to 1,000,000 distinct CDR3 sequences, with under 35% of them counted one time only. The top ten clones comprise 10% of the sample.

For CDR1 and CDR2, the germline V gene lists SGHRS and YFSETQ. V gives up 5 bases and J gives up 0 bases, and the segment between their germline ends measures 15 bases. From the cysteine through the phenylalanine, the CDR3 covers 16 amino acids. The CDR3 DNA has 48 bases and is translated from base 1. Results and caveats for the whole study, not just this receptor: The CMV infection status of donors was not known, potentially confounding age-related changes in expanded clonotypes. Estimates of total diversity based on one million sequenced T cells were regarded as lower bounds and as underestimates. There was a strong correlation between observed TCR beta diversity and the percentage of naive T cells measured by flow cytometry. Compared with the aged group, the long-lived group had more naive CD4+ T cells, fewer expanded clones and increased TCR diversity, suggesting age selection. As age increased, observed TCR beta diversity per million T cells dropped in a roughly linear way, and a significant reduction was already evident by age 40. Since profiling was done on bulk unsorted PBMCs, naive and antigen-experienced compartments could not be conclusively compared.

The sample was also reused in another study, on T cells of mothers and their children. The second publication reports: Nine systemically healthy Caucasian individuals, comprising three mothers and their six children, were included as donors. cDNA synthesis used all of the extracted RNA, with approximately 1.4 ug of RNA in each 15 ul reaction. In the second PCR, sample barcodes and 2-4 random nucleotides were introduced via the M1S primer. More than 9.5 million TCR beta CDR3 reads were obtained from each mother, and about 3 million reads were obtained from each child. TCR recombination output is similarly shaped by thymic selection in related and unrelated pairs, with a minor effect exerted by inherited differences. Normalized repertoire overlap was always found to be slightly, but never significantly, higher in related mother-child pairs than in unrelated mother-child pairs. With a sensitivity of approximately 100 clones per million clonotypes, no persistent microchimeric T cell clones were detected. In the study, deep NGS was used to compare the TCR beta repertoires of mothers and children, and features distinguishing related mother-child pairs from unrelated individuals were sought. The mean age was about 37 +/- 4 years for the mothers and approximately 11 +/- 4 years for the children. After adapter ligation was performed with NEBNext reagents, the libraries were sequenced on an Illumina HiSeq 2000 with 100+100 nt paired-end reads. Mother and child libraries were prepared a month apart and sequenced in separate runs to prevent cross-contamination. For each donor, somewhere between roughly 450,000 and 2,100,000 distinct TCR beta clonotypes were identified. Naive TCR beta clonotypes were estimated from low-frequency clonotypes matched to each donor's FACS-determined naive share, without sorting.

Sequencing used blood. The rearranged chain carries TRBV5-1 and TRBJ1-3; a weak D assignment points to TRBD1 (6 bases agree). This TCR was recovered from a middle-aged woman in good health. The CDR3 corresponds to CASSSDRSSSGNTIYF. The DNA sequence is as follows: TGCGCCAGCAGTTCCGACAGGTCATCCTCTGGAAACACCATATATTTT.